These 16 T cell receptor beta chains came from one sample sequenced in a study of cytomegalovirus exposure and HLA in healthy donors. Vbeta (60) and Jbeta (13) primers were used in the PCR. The protocol was immunoSEQ multiplex PCR, while the TCRdb copy is restricted to in-frame clones and leaves out a portion. The sample includes 55,000 or so clones, 73% seen only once; the top ten take approximately 2.7%. Sequenced: PBMCs. The receptor source for this set is a man between 18 and 35 years old in good health and CMV-seronegative.

This clone occurred a few times. V is TRBV29-1 and J is TRBJ1-4, with D hard to call. Trimming left V 1 base short and J 5 bases short, with 5 bases between. CDR1 and CDR2 from the germline V gene are SQVTM and ANQGSEA. The CDR3 is 12 residues long. This chain's CDR3 is CSVEGENEKLFF. CDR3 nucleotides: TGCAGCGTTGAAGGGGAGAATGAAAAACTGTTTTTT.

The chain uses TRBV4-3 and TRBJ1-1; D is undetermined. Trimming removed 0 bases at V and 8 bases at J, with 10 bases between. CDR3 length: 13 residues. Germline lookup yields CDR1 LGHNA and CDR2 YSLEER. CDR3 DNA sequence: TGCGCCAGCAGCCAAGATAGCGGTAGGGAAGCTTTCTTT. As protein: CASSQDSGREAFF.

The rearrangement joins TRBV6-5 to TRBJ2-4, with 9 bases identical to TRBD1. Germline CDR1 is MNHEY and CDR2 is SVGAGI. V was clipped by 5 bases and J by 8 bases; unmatched bases: 7. The CDR3 spans 14 residues. CDR3 sequence: CASSNRGRRDIQYF. DNA for the CDR3: TGTGCCAGCAGTAACAGGGGGCGCCGGGACATTCAGTACTTC.

The chain joins TRBV6-5 to TRBJ2-3; maybe TRBD1 (6 bases). The CDR3 spans 12 residues. Trimming left V 4 bases short and J 6 bases short, with 8 bases between. The germline V gene has CDR1 MNHEY and CDR2 SVGAGI. This chain's CDR3 is CASSSTGDTQYF. CDR3 sequence (DNA): TGTGCCAGCAGTTCAACAGGGGATACGCAGTATTTT.

The sample holds a few counts of this clone. The chain employs TRBV4-2 and TRBJ2-1, with 7 bases identical to TRBD2. Germline CDR1 reads LGHNA; CDR2 reads YNFKEQ. The CDR3 is 15 amino acids. V was clipped by 2 bases and J by 5 bases; unmatched bases: 6. Here the CDR3 DNA reads TGTGCCAGCAGCCAATGGGCGGGAGCTGACAATGAGCAGTTCTTC. This sequence encodes CASSQWAGADNEQFF.

The CDR3 region has the DNA TGTGCCAGCAGCTTAACGGAGGCAGGGGGTGGCTACACCTTC. It specifies CASSLTEAGGGYTF. V and J are TRBV7-3 and TRBJ1-2; 7 nucleotides align to TRBD1. The length of the CDR3 is 14 residues. The ends lost 0 bases at V and 7 bases at J; junction bases unmatched: 5. Germline CDR1 SGHTA, CDR2 FQGTGA.

V and J are TRBV7-2 and TRBJ1-2; maybe TRBD1 (6 bases). Trimming took 5 bases from V and 5 from J, leaving 18 bases between them. Germline values: CDR1 SGHTA, CDR2 FQGNSA. The length of the CDR3 is 15 residues. CDR3 protein: CASSQRTVDLYGYTF. The CDR3 region has the DNA TGTGCCAGCAGCCAGCGGACAGTCGACTTATATGGCTACACCTTC.

This clone has a single count. J is TRBJ2-2 and V is TRBV10-1, with D possibly being TRBD2 (5 bases). Looked up from germline, CDR1 is WNHNN and CDR2 is SYGVQD (reference sequence). The ends were cut back, 2 bases at V and 4 bases at J, with 14 bases in the middle. The CDR3 length is 16 residues. CDR3 nucleotides: TGCGCCAGCAGTGAGAGGGTATATCGGGGCACCGGGGAGCTGTTTTTT. Its translation: CASSERVYRGTGELFF.

This chain uses TRBV7-2 with TRBJ2-7, with 7 bases that match TRBD1. The CDR3 length is 14 residues. V dropped 3 bases and J dropped 1; count of bases not matched to a gene: 3. In germline, CDR1 is SGHTA, CDR2 FQGNSA. The CDR3 loop reads CASSFSTGSYEQYF. CDR3 in DNA: TGTGCCAGCAGCTTTTCGACAGGGTCCTACGAGCAGTACTTC.

The chain recombines TRBV29-1 with TRBJ2-7; D is ambiguous. CDR1 SQVTM and CDR2 ANQGSEA come from the germline V gene. Trimming stripped 7 bases from V and 6 bases from J, with 16 bases between. This CDR3 is 12 amino acids long. The CDR3, as DNA: TGCAGCGGCGGCCGGGTTAGTGGCGAGCAGTACTTC. Its translation is CSGGRVSGEQYF.

This clone has more than one count but fewer than ten. This chain links TRBV5-4 with TRBJ2-1; 7 bases fit TRBD2. With V trimmed by 6 bases and J by 7 bases, 10 bases remained unmatched. Germline V gives CDR1 SGHNT, CDR2 YYREEE (reference sequence). This CDR3 has 14 amino acids. The CDR3 here is CASTPPSGKNEQFF. The CDR3 nucleotides read TGTGCCAGCACCCCGCCGAGCGGGAAGAATGAGCAGTTCTTC.

This sequence joins TRBV6-5 and TRBJ2-2, with TRBD1 identical over 11 bases. Losses at the gene ends were 8 bases for V and 5 bases for J; bases not matched to a gene: 4. The CDR3 is 14 amino acids. Germline CDR1 reads MNHEY; CDR2 reads SVGAGI. The DNA of the CDR3 is TGTGCCAGCTCTGGGACAGGGGGAACCGGGGAGCTGTTTTTT. Its protein product is CASSGTGGTGELFF.

The CDR3 DNA reads TGTGCCAGCAGCCCCCTAGCGGGAAGGACCGGGGAGCTGTTTTTT. Protein product: CASSPLAGRTGELFF. The genes are TRBV11-2 and TRBJ2-2, with 9 nucleotides matching TRBD2. Germline V gene data show CDR1 as SGHAT and CDR2 as FQNNGV. The CDR3 consists of 15 residues. J lost 5 bases, V lost 5 bases, and 6 bases had no gene match. The variable domain in full, completed from reference TRBV11-2 and TRBJ2-2, reads EAGVAQSPRYKIIEKRQSVAFWCNPISGHATLYWYQQILGQGPKLLIQFQNNGVVDDSQLPKDRFSAERLKGVDSTLKIQPAKLEDSAVYLCASSPLAGRTGELFFGEGSRLTVL.

This chain connects TRBV29-1 to TRBJ1-1; D may be TRBD1 (5 bases). CDR1 is SQVTM and CDR2 is ANQGSEA in the germline V gene. V was cut by 3 bases and J by 7 bases, with 15 bases left in between. The CDR3 spans 13 residues. The chain's CDR3 is CSVDGIKGLEAFF. The CDR3 DNA sequence: TGCAGCGTTGACGGAATAAAGGGGCTTGAAGCTTTCTTT.

The chain uses TRBV7-8 and TRBJ2-3; 8 bases line up with TRBD2. The CDR3 loop spans 15 amino acids. Germline V CDR1 and CDR2: SGHVS, FQNEAQ. With V trimmed by 5 bases and J by 4 bases, 8 bases remained unmatched. The CDR3 is CASSQSGGGADTQYF. In DNA form, the CDR3 reads TGTGCCAGCAGCCAATCGGGAGGGGGAGCAGATACGCAGTATTTT.

The chain employs TRBV7-8 and TRBJ1-2; 8 bases align to TRBD1. The CDR3 has 15 amino acids. V shed 3 bases and J 4 bases; nucleotides not matched to a gene: 7. CDR1 SGHVS and CDR2 FQNEAQ come from the germline V gene. Written as DNA, the CDR3 is TGTGCCAGCAGCTTTCCCGGGACAGGCCTCTATGGCTACACCTTC. Translation gives CASSFPGTGLYGYTF.